The clone carrying this TCR beta chain was counted between two and nine times. Its cognate antigen is unknown. This sample's TCRbeta library carried unique molecular identifier barcodes. TCRdb processed the PCR reads anew with MiXCR; each CDR3 protein has one entry. The sample has about 900,000 distinct CDR3 sequences, about 31% seen once. This entry is derived from a study of T-cell reconstitution after alpha-beta-depleted transplantation in children. Points from the study as a whole: Expanded graft clones numbering several hundred reportedly gave rise to alpha-beta T cells about two months after transplant. Certain patients had high TCRbeta diversity at day 60, and it came from recipient T cells and thymic progenitors that survived. At the one-year point after transplant, T-cell counts and TCRbeta diversity were found to come mostly from T cells that had been newly produced.

The specimen comprised PBMCs, mostly from graft donor cells, sampled 360 days after TCRalphabeta/CD19-depleted stem cell transplant. This clonotype was obtained from a boy less than two years old who had a stem cell transplant for SCID, so the T cells may come from the graft donor.

The chain's CDR3 is CASSRLGGAHYNEQFF. Written as DNA, the CDR3 is TGTGCCAGCAGCCGTCTCGGGGGGGCTCACTACAATGAGCAGTTCTTC. The V call is TRBV7-9, the J call TRBJ2-1; 8 bases are shared with TRBD2. The V gene end was trimmed by 5 bases and the J gene end by 3 bases; junction bases not matched to a gene: 9. CDR3 size: 16 residues. Germline CDR1 reads SEHNR; CDR2 reads FQNEAQ (reference sequence). The full variable domain, with the rest looked up from reference TRBV7-9 and TRBJ2-1, is DTGVSQNPRHKITKRGQNVTFRCDPISEHNRLYWYRQTLGQGPEFLTYFQNEAQLEKSRLLSDRFSAERPKGSFSTLEIQRTEQGDSAMYLCASSRLGGAHYNEQFFGPGTRLTVL.